The sequence of this T cell receptor beta chain was determined in a study of blood T cells in healthy people across ages (dated by TCRdb to the mid-2010s). A note on the overall study: In model experiments, template switching captured about one uniquely barcoded TCR beta cDNA molecule for every two T cells. Two additional independent replicas of 1 million unique cDNA reads from the same blood draw were analyzed for two donors (one aged 18 to 29 and one aged 80 or older). Donors of different ages were randomly distributed across sequencing lanes to avoid experimental bias. Donors were grouped into four age groups: young (average 16 years), middle-aged (roughly 37), aged (roughly 62) and long-lived (82). To track age-related changes in TCR beta repertoire diversity, the study relied on deep sequencing normalized with unique cDNA molecular identifiers. What the work shows at the level of the full study, not this receptor alone: Observed TCR beta diversity correlated strongly with the percentage of naive T cells measured by flow cytometry. Compared with the aged group, the long-lived group had more naive CD4+ T cells, fewer expanded clones and increased TCR diversity, a pattern suggesting age selection. The CMV infection status of donors was not known, potentially confounding age-related changes in expanded clonotypes. Estimates of total diversity from one million sequenced T cells were regarded as lower bounds and underestimates. Bulk unsorted PBMC profiling prevented conclusive comparison of naive and antigen-experienced compartments. Observed TCR beta diversity per million T cells fell roughly linearly with age, and a significant reduction was already apparent by age roughly 40.

The approximately 39 donors, aged 6 to 90 years, were systemically healthy Caucasian individuals from Russia. Each donor gave about 9.7 milliliters of peripheral blood, drawn into EDTA-treated Vacutainer tubes. Ficoll-Paque density-gradient centrifugation was used to isolate PBMCs, with at least 6.5 million per sample. Total RNA was extracted from PBMCs with Trizol reagent, with at least 6 micrograms obtained per sample. The percentages of naive CD45RAhigh/CD27high T cells were determined by flow cytometry on a PBMC aliquot from every donor. Library preparation employed 5' RACE. The run used an Illumina HiSeq 2500. A second PCR of roughly 6 to 12 cycles was run with a J-beta primer mix and a sample-barcoded 5' primer. Each TCR beta cDNA molecule received a unique molecular identifier from a template-switch 5' adaptor carrying 12 random nucleotides. Each sample yielded at least 2.5 million CDR3-containing paired-end reads. The Mint cDNA synthesis kit, primed by a TRBC-specific oligonucleotide, was used to synthesize first-strand cDNA from all RNA. All cDNA was treated with uracil-DNA glycosylase and then went through a first 18-cycle PCR with the universal primers M1SS and BC2_uni_R. In the authors' own workflow: For normalization, 1 million high-quality reads, each with a distinct molecular identifier, were randomly selected from each sample. Reads with shared molecular identifiers were discarded instead of being binned into consensus sequences. MiTCR, set to a Q25 quality threshold and the strictest error-elimination algorithm, was used for CDR3 identification, clonotype clustering and error correction. A nonparametric unseen species model with Euler transformation was used to estimate lower-bound total TCR beta diversity. The raw public data were reprocessed by TCRdb itself: fastp quality trimming at Q25, MiXCR clonotype calling, in-frame beta chains only. Rows matching on CDR3 protein sequence are summarized as one entry with the most common DNA and genes. The V and J calls were not made by the authors but by TCRdb's processing. The sample data list hundreds of thousands of distinct CDR3 sequences, and approximately 50% of these were observed just once. 30% to 40% of the sample goes to the ten largest clones.

About this clonotype itself: What this receptor recognizes is not known. There are no base qualities to consult, and no much larger clone falls within one base.

Here V drops 4 bases and J drops 5 bases, and the junction holds 11 bases not matched to any gene. The CDR3 holds 16 amino acids from the cysteine to the phenylalanine. Left in the record is the CDR3 DNA by itself, 48 bases read in frame from the first base. The sequence is built from TRBV12-3 or TRBV12-4 and TRBJ2-5, with 9 middle bases fitting TRBD1. This sequence originates from a man between 60 and 70 years old in good health. The sequenced material came from blood. The sequence in DNA is TGTGCCAGCAGTTACACGACAGGGGGGCGTTGGGAGACCCAGTACTTC. This gives the protein CASSYTTGGRWETQYF.